A single sample gave rise to the 10 T cell receptor beta chains below, sequenced in a study of T cell changes during pregnancy in multiple sclerosis. Assay used: immunoSEQ multiplex PCR; TCRdb lists only in-frame clones, some missing. The data contain 50,000 to 70,000 clones, 91% of them seen just once; the ten biggest clones take up about 5.8%. The source was CD8+ T cells from peripheral blood mononuclear cells, collected before pregnancy. All receptors come from a female donor with multiple sclerosis, enrolled in a pregnancy study.

The chain links TRBV6-5 to TRBJ1-4; possibly TRBD1 for D (5 bases). The CDR3 spans 16 residues. CDR1 is MNHEY and CDR2 is SVGAGI in the germline V gene. Trimming shortened V by 0 bases and J by 3 bases, and 11 bases separated the two germline ends. The CDR3 DNA sequence: TGTGCCAGCAGTTACTCCTTGGGGGAGGCTAATGAAAAACTGTTTTTT. Translation: CASSYSLGEANEKLFF.

This clone was observed a single time. The chain couples TRBV11-1 to TRBJ2-7, with TRBD1 identical over 7 bases. The CDR3 has 15 residues. V was pared by 6 bases and J by 2 bases, with 10 bases of the junction left unmatched. CDR1 and CDR2 (germline): SGHAT, FQDESV (reference sequence). DNA of the CDR3: TGTGCCAGCAGTTCACCGGGAACAGGGGCCTACGAGCAGTACTTC. Residues: CASSSPGTGAYEQYF.

The chain combines TRBV19 with TRBJ1-5; D might be TRBD1 (5 bases). Germline-derived CDR1 and CDR2 are LNHDA and SQIVND (reference sequence). V lost 5 bases, J lost 0 bases, and 14 bases lay in between. The CDR3 is 16 residues long. The CDR3 loop reads CASSDHGGNSNQPQHF. Here the CDR3 DNA reads TGTGCCAGTAGTGACCACGGGGGGAATAGCAATCAGCCCCAGCATTTT.

V usage is TRBV14 and J usage is TRBJ2-7, with D unresolved. The germline V gene has CDR1 SGHDN and CDR2 FVKESK. Trimming took off 4 bases at V and 4 bases at J, with 11 bases between the two ends. This CDR3 is 13 amino acids long. This CDR3 is CASSPYLSYEQYF. The CDR3 DNA reads TGTGCCAGCAGCCCCTACTTGTCGTACGAGCAGTACTTC.

On this clone itself: Distinct nucleotide sequences in the sample also encode this CDR3. This sequence joins TRBV11-2 and TRBJ2-7; the match to TRBD1 covers 10 bases. The CDR3 extends over 14 amino acids. Germline loops: CDR1 SGHAT, CDR2 FQNNGV. After removal of 1 base from V and 4 bases from J, the junction contained 1 base not matched to a gene. The CDR3 nucleotides read TGTGCCAGCAGCTTAGGGACAGGGGGTTACGAGCAGTACTTC. It specifies CASSLGTGGYEQYF.

Note on this clone: Other DNA sequences in the same sample also yield this CDR3. This chain connects TRBV5-6 to TRBJ1-5; 10 nucleotides agree with TRBD1. The CDR3 loop spans 14 amino acids. The germline CDR1 and CDR2 sequences are SGHDT and YYEEEE. J lost 7 bases, V lost 4 bases, and 5 bases had no gene match. The CDR3 DNA is TGTGCCAGCAGCCTCGGGACAGGGGTCCAGCCCCAGCATTTT. Its protein is CASSLGTGVQPQHF. Drawing the rest from reference TRBV5-6 and TRBJ1-5, the complete variable domain is DAGVTQSPTHLIKTRGQQVTLRCSPKSGHDTVSWYQQALGQGPQFIFQYYEEEERQRGNFPDRFSGHQFPNYSSELNVNALLLGDSALYLCASSLGTGVQPQHFGDGTRLSIL.

This chain uses TRBV6-5 with TRBJ2-3; D is ambiguous. The CDR3 has 15 residues. V dropped 4 bases and J dropped 0 bases, with 11 bases sitting between them. CDR1 and CDR2 (germline): MNHEY, SVGAGI. DNA of the CDR3: TGTGCCAGCAGTTTGGTGGTCGGTAGCACAGATACGCAGTATTTT. It translates to CASSLVVGSTDTQYF.

Written as DNA, the CDR3 is TGTGCCAGCAGACCTAGCGGGGGGGTCCGTGAGCAGTATTTT. Translation gives CASRPSGGVREQYF. The V gene is TRBV13, the J gene TRBJ2-3; 12 bases align to TRBD2. CDR1 PRHDT and CDR2 FYEKMQ come from the germline V gene (reference sequence). V shed 6 bases and J 11 bases; nucleotides not matched to a gene: 9. This CDR3 comprises 14 residues.

The V and J genes are TRBV4-1 and TRBJ2-7, with TRBD1 matching over 7 bases. The CDR3 has 15 amino acids. Germline loops: CDR1 MGHRA, CDR2 YSYEKL. The V gene end was trimmed by 5 bases and the J gene end by 2 bases; junction bases not matched to a gene: 9. The CDR3: CASSITTGSPYEQYF. CDR3 in DNA: TGCGCCAGCAGCATAACGACAGGGTCCCCCTACGAGCAGTACTTC.

The rearrangement uses TRBV7-6 and TRBJ2-7; TRBD2 matches at 7 bases. This CDR3 comprises 13 residues. Germline loops: CDR1 SGHVS, CDR2 FNYEAQ. Trimming took 5 bases from V and 6 from J; bases not matched to a gene: 7. The CDR3 bases are TGTGCCAGCAGCCGAGCCGGGGGGATCGAGCAGTACTTC. This gives the protein CASSRAGGIEQYF. The full variable domain, its missing parts supplied by reference TRBV7-6 and TRBJ2-7, is GAGVSQSPRYKVTKRGQDVALRCDPISGHVSLYWYRQALGQGPEFLTYFNYEAQQDKSGLPNDRFSAERPEGSISTLTIQRTEQRDSAMYRCASSRAGGIEQYFGPGTRLTVT.